This T cell receptor beta chain was recorded in a study of CD8 T cells in Susac syndrome. CDR1 is MNHEY and CDR2 is SVGEGT in the germline V gene. CDR3 length: 18 amino acids. V shed 6 bases and J 3 bases; nucleotides not matched to a gene: 12. Random hexamers were used to reverse transcribe an amount of about 0.45 to 1 ug RNA. Amplification of TCR beta CDR3 used immunoSEQ multiplex PCR across 54 Vbeta and 13 Jbeta. TCRdb itself ran the immunoSEQ multiplex PCR reads through MiXCR, one entry per CDR3 protein. This sample carries around 170,000 distinct CDR3 sequences, around 92% of them seen once, and the ten largest clones take roughly 0.08%. The sample holds one count of this clonotype. Peripheral blood CD8+ and CD4+ T cells were profiled by TCR beta sequencing.

This receptor was obtained from a human donor in good health. The J gene is TRBJ2-3, the V gene TRBV6-2 or TRBV6-3, with TRBD2 matching 13 bases. The specimen was CD4+ T cells from PBMCs. CDR3 bases: TGTGCCAGCAGGCCACTAGCGGGAGGGCCCTCTGGAACAGATACGCAGTATTTT. Encoded protein: CASRPLAGGPSGTDTQYF.